Presented here are 14 T cell receptor beta chains from one specimen sequenced in a study of early T cells in non-severe SARS-CoV-2 infection. TCRdb reprocessed the 5' RACE reads via MiXCR and lists one record per CDR3 protein. The data contain more than 90,000 distinct CDR3 sequences, approximately 10% of them singletons. What was sequenced was whole blood. The receptor source for this set is an adult who was a healthcare worker with PCR-confirmed SARS-CoV-2 infection or an uninfected control (not recorded which).

This clonotype was counted between two and nine times. The J gene is TRBJ2-3, the V gene TRBV7-9; maybe TRBD2 (5 bases). Looked up from germline, CDR1 is SEHNR and CDR2 is FQNEAQ (reference sequence). The CDR3 has 12 amino acids. Trimming took off 4 bases at V and 5 bases at J, with 7 bases between the two ends. The CDR3 DNA is TGTGCCAGCAGCTCTGCGGGAGATACGCAGTATTTT. This gives the protein CASSSAGDTQYF.

The sample holds a few counts of this clonotype. This sequence joins TRBV5-1 and TRBJ2-7; 9 nucleotides match TRBD1. The germline V gene has CDR1 SGHRS and CDR2 YFSETQ. The trim removed 4 bases at V and 1 base at J, leaving 9 bases unmatched. This CDR3 has 16 residues. The CDR3 loop is CASSPTGQGPSYEQYF. The CDR3 nucleotides are TGCGCCAGCAGCCCTACCGGACAGGGGCCGTCCTACGAGCAGTACTTC.

Many counts were recorded for this clonotype. V gene TRBV5-1 combines with J gene TRBJ1-1; no reliable D call. The CDR3 length is 13 residues. The germline CDR1 and CDR2 sequences are SGHRS and YFSETQ. Trimming took off 7 bases at V and 1 base at J, with 11 bases between the two ends. CDR3: CASRHARNTEAFF. The CDR3 DNA sequence: TGCGCCAGCCGGCACGCCCGGAACACTGAAGCTTTCTTT.

This clonotype was seen ten or more times. The chain couples TRBV7-3 to TRBJ2-5; no clear D gene. Deletions cut 1 base from V and 0 bases from J, with 15 bases between. Germline CDR1 reads SGHTA; CDR2 reads FQGTGA. This CDR3 is 17 amino acids long. The CDR3 sequence: CASSLRGYYRNQETQYF. The CDR3 DNA follows: TGTGCCAGCAGCTTAAGGGGTTACTATCGGAACCAAGAGACCCAGTACTTC.

With respect to this clonotype: With a much larger clone just one base away, this may be a read error. Here the CDR3 omits its conserved ending phenylalanine or tryptophan, so a read error is the likely source. V gene TRBV29-1 combines with J gene TRBJ2-1, with D possibly matching TRBD2 (7 bases). The CDR3 runs 14 residues. CDR1 is SQVTM and CDR2 is ANQGSEA in the germline V gene. The V gene lost 0 bases and the J gene lost 9 bases, with 15 bases spanning the gap. The CDR3 loop is CSVEDRGAGSEQFL. The CDR3 bases are TGCAGCGTTGAAGATCGGGGGGCTGGTAGTGAGCAGTTCCTC.

The rearrangement links TRBV29-1 to TRBJ2-1; D tentatively reads TRBD1 or TRBD2 (6 bases each). Looked up from germline, CDR1 is SQVTM and CDR2 is ANQGSEA. V dropped 6 bases and J dropped 1 base, with 19 bases sitting between them. CDR3 length equals 16 residues. CDR3 nucleotide sequence: TGCAGCGTGGTACCTTTTGGGGGGCAGTCCTACAATGAGCAGTTCTTC. It is translated as CSVVPFGGQSYNEQFF.

This clonotype was seen a few times. The chain couples TRBV11-2 to TRBJ1-2; a possible D gene is TRBD1 (5 bases). Between the trimmed V and J ends, which lost 5 bases and 0 bases, there was a span of 13 bases. The germline V gene encodes CDR1 SGHAT and CDR2 FQNNGV. The CDR3 loop spans 15 amino acids. The CDR3 region is CASSPGRGTNYGYTF. The CDR3 bases are TGTGCCAGCAGCCCAGGACGGGGGACTAACTATGGCTACACCTTC.

The chain couples TRBV3-1 to TRBJ2-7, with 8 nucleotides matching TRBD2. Germline CDR1 and CDR2: LGHDT and YNNKEL (reference sequence). With V trimmed by 4 bases and J by 4 bases, 9 bases remained unmatched. This CDR3 is 15 amino acids long. This CDR3 reads CASSPPLAAKYEQYF. The CDR3 nucleotides are TGTGCCAGCAGCCCGCCACTAGCGGCAAAGTACGAGCAGTACTTC.

This clonotype was counted ten times or more. V is TRBV11-2 and J is TRBJ2-7; tentatively, D is TRBD1 (6 bases). Trimming removed 4 bases at V and 0 bases at J, with 13 bases between. CDR1 is SGHAT, CDR2 FQNNGV, per germline. This CDR3 has 15 residues. CDR3 sequence: CASSSIRGSSYEQYF. The CDR3 DNA reads as TGTGCCAGCAGCTCCATCAGGGGAAGCTCCTACGAGCAGTACTTC.

This clonotype was counted ten times or more. The CDR3 DNA sequence: TGTGCCAGCAGCAAAGTGCAAGGGACAGCGAACACCGGGGAGCTGTTTTTT. It codes for CASSKVQGTANTGELFF. The chain recombines TRBV21-1 with TRBJ2-2; TRBD1, the table's D call, was not compared with the DNA. TRBV21-1 is given as a pseudogene. This CDR3 is built from 17 residues.

The chain has TRBV6-5 and TRBJ2-7, with D possibly TRBD1 on 5 matching bases. The CDR3 spans 15 residues. CDR1 is MNHEY and CDR2 is SVGAGI in the germline V gene. The germline V and J ends were trimmed by 2 bases and 2 bases, with 13 bases remaining between them. In nucleotides, the CDR3 is TGTGCCAGCAGTTACCATTTGACAGCCACCTACGAGCAGTACTTC. Protein sequence: CASSYHLTATYEQYF.

This clonotype was detected only a few times. The chain employs TRBV7-9 and TRBJ1-1; 8 bases agree with TRBD1. The CDR3 is 14 residues long. V lost 5 bases and J lost 1; bases outside the gene matches: 3. Germline V lookup: CDR1 SEHNR, CDR2 FQNEAQ (reference sequence). CDR3 DNA: TGTGCCAGCAGCAGGGACAGGAGGAACACTGAAGCTTTCTTT. Translation gives CASSRDRRNTEAFF.

This clonotype was observed many times. The chain is built from TRBV7-9 and TRBJ1-4, with TRBD1 as a possible D gene (6 bases). CDR3 length: 15 residues. Germline V gene data show CDR1 as SEHNR and CDR2 as FQNEAQ (reference sequence). Trimming took 4 bases from V and 5 from J, leaving 14 bases between them. CDR3 coding DNA: TGTGCCAGCAGCTACGGGGACAACGTAAATGAAAAACTGTTTTTT. Translating it yields CASSYGDNVNEKLFF.

The rearrangement joins TRBV12-3 or TRBV12-4 to TRBJ2-7; 10 positions agree with TRBD1. The ends lost 6 bases at V and 5 bases at J; junction bases unmatched: 4. CDR3 size: 13 residues. As DNA, the CDR3 is TGTGCCAGCAGGACAGGGGGCAGCGACGAGCAGTACTTC. Its translation is CASRTGGSDEQYF.